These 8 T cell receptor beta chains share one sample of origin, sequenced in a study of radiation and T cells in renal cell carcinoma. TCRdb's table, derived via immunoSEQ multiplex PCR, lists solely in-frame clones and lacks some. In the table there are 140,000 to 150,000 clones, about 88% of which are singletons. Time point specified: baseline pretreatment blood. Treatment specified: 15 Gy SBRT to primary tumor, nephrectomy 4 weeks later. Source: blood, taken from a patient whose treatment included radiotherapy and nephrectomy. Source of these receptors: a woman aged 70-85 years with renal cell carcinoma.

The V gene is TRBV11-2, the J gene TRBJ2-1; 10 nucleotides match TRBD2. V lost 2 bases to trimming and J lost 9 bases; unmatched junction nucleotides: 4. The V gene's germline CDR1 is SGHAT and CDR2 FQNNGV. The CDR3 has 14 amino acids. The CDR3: CASSLSGGALEQFF. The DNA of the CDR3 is TGTGCCAGCAGCTTAAGCGGGGGGGCCCTTGAGCAGTTCTTC.

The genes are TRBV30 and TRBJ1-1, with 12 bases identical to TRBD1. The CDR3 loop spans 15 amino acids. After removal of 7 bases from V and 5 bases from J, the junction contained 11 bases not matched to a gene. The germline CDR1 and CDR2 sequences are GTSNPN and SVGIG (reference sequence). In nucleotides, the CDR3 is TGTGCCTTGGGACAGGGGGCAGATAAAGGGACTGAAGCTTTCTTT. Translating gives CALGQGADKGTEAFF.

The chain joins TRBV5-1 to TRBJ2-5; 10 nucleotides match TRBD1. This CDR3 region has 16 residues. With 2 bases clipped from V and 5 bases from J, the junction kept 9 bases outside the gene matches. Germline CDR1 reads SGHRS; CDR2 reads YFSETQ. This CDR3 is CASSLPKTGGRETQYF. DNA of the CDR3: TGCGCCAGCAGCTTACCTAAGACAGGGGGCCGGGAGACCCAGTACTTC. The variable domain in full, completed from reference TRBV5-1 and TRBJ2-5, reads KAGVTQTPRYLIKTRGQQVTLSCSPISGHRSVSWYQQTPGQGLQFLFEYFSETQRNKGNFPGRFSGRQFSNSRSEMNVSTLELGDSALYLCASSLPKTGGRETQYFGPGTRLLVL.

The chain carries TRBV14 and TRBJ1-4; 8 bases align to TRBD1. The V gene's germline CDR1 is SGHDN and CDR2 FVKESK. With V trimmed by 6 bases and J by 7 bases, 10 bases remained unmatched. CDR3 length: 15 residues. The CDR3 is CASRETGTGLEKLFF. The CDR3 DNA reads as TGTGCCAGCAGGGAGACCGGGACAGGACTTGAAAAACTGTTTTTT.

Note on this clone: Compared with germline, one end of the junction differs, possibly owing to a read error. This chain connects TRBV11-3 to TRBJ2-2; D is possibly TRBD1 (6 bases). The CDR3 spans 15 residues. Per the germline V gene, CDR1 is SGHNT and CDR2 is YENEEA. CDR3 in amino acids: CASRPQGFGTGELFF. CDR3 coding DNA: TGTGCCAGCAGACCCCAGGGGTTCGGCACCGGAGAGCTGTTTTTT.

CDR3: CASSYDRVGYGYTF. CDR3 coding DNA: TGCGCCAGCAGCTACGACAGGGTAGGCTATGGCTACACCTTC. The chain couples TRBV5-1 to TRBJ1-2, with TRBD1 identical over 7 bases. The CDR3 loop spans 14 amino acids. Per germline, CDR1 SGHRS and CDR2 YFSETQ. V shed 3 bases and J 4 bases; nucleotides not matched to a gene: 6.

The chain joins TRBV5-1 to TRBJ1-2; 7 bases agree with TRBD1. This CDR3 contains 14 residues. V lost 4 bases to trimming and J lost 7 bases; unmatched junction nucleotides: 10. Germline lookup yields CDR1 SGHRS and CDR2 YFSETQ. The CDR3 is CASSVSQGGSGYTF. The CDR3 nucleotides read TGCGCCAGCAGCGTATCTCAGGGGGGTTCTGGCTACACCTTC.

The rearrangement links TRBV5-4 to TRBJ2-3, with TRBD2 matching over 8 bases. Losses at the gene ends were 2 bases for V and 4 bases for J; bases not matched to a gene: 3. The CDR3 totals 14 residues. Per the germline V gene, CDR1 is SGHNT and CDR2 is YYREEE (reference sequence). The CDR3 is CASSFGLAPDTQYF. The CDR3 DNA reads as TGTGCCAGCAGCTTTGGACTAGCCCCAGATACGCAGTATTTT.